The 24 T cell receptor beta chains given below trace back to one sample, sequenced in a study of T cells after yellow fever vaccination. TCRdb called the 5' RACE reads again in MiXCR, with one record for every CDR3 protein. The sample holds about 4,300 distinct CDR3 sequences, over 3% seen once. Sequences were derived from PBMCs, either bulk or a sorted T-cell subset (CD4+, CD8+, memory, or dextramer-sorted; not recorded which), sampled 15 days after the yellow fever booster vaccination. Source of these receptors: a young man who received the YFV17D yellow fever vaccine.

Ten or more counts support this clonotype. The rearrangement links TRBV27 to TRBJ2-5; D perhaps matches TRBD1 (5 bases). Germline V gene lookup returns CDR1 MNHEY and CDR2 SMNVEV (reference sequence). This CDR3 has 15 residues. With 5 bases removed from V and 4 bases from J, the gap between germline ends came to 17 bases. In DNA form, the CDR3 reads TGTGCCAGCAGTCCCCAGGGCTTTACAAGAGAGACCCAGTACTTC. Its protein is CASSPQGFTRETQYF.

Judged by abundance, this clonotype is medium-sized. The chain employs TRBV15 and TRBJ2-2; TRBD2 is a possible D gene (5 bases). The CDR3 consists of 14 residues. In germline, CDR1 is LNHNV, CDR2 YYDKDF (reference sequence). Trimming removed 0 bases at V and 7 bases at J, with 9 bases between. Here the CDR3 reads CATSRETGNGELFF. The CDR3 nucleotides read TGTGCCACCAGCAGAGAGACGGGGAACGGGGAGCTGTTTTTT.

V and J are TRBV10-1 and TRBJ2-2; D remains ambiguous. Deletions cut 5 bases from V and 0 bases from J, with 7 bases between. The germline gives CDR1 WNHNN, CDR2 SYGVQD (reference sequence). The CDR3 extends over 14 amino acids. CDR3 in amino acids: CASSKRTNTGELFF. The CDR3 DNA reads TGCGCCAGCAGTAAAAGGACGAACACCGGGGAGCTGTTTTTT.

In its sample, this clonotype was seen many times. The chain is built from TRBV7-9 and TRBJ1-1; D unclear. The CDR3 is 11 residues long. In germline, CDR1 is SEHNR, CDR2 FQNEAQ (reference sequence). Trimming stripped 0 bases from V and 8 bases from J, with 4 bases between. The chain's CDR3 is CASSLAQEAFF. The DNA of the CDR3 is TGTGCCAGCAGCTTAGCCCAGGAAGCTTTCTTT.

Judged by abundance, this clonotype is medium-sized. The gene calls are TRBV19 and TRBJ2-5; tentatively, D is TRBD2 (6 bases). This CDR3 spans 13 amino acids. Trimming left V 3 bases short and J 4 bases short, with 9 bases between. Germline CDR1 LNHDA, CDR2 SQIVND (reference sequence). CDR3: CASSMEGAETQYF. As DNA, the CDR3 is TGTGCCAGTAGTATGGAGGGAGCAGAGACCCAGTACTTC.

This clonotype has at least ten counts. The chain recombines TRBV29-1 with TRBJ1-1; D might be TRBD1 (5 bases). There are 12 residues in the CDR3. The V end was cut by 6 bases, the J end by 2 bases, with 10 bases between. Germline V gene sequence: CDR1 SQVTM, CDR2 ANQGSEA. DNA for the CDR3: TGCAGCGTATCTCAGGGTAACACTGAAGCTTTCTTT. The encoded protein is CSVSQGNTEAFF.

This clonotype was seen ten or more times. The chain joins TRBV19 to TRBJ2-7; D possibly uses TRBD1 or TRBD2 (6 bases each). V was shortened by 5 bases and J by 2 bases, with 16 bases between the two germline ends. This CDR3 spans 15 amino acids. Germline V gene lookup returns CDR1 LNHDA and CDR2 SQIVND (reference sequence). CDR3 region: CASSRGQGITYEQYF. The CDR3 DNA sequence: TGTGCCAGTAGTCGGGGGCAGGGCATCACCTACGAGCAGTACTTC.

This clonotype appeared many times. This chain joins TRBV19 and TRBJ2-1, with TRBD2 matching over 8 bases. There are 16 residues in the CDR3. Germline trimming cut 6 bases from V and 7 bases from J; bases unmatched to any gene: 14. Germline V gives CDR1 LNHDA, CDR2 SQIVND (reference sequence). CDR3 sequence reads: CASRILTAGGLNEQFF. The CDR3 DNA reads TGTGCCAGTAGAATTTTGACGGCGGGAGGACTTAATGAGCAGTTCTTC.

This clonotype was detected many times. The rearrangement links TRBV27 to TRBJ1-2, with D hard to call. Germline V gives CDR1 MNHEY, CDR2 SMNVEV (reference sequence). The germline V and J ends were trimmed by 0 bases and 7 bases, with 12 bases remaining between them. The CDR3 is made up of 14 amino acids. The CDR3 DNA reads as TGTGCCAGCAGTTTATCCTCAAACGGCGGTGGCTACACCTTC. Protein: CASSLSSNGGGYTF.

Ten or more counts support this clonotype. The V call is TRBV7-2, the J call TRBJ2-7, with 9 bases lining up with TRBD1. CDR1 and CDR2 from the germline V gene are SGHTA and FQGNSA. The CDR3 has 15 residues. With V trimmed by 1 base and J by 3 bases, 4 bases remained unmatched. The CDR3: CASSLDSTGGYEQYF. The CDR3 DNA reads TGTGCCAGCAGCTTAGATTCGACAGGGGGCTACGAGCAGTACTTC. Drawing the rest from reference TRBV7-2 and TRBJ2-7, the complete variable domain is GAGVSQSPSNKVTEKGKDVELRCDPISGHTALYWYRQSLGQGLEFLIYFQGNSAPDKSGLPSDRFSAERTGGSVSTLTIQRTQQEDSAVYLCASSLDSTGGYEQYFGPGTRLTVT.

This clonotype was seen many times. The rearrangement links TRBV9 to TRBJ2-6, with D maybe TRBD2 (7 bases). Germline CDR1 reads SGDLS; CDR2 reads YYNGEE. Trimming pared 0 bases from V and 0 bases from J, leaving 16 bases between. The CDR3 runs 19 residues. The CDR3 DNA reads TGTGCCAGCAGCGTAGAGGGGGGGATCGGAAGCTCTGGGGCCAACGTCCTGACTTTC. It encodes CASSVEGGIGSSGANVLTF.

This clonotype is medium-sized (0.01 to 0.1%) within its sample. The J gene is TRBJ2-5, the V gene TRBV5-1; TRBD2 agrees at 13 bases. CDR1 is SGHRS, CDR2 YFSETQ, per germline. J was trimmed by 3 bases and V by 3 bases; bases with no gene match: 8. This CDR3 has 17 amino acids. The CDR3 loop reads CASSSLRTSGSKETQYF. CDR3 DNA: TGCGCCAGCAGCTCCTTAAGGACTAGCGGGAGTAAAGAGACCCAGTACTTC. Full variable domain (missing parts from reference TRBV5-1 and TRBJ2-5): KAGVTQTPRYLIKTRGQQVTLSCSPISGHRSVSWYQQTPGQGLQFLFEYFSETQRNKGNFPGRFSGRQFSNSRSEMNVSTLELGDSALYLCASSSLRTSGSKETQYFGPGTRLLVL.

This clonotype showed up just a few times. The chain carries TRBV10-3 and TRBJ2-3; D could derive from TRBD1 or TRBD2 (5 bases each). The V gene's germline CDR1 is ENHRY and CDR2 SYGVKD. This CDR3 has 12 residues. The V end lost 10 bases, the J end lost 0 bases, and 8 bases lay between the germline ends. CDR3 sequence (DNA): TGTGCCAGCAGGGAGAGCACAGATACGCAGTATTTT. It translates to CASRESTDTQYF.

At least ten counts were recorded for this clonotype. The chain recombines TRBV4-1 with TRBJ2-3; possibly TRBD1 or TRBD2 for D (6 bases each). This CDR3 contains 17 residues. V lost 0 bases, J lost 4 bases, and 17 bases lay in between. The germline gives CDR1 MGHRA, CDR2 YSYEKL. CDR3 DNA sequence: TGCGCCAGCAGCCAAGATCACTGGGGGGCGTACGCAGATACGCAGTATTTT. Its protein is CASSQDHWGAYADTQYF.

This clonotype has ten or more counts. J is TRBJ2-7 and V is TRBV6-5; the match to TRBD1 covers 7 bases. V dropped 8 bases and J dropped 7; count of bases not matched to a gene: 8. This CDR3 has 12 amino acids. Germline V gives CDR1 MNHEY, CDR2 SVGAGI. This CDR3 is CASGDRPREQYF. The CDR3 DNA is TGTGCCAGCGGGGACAGACCTAGGGAGCAGTACTTC.

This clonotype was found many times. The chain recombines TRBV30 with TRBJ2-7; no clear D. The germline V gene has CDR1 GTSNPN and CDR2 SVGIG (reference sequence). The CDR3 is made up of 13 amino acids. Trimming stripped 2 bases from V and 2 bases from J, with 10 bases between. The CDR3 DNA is TGTGCCTGGAGTAGGGCAGTAACCTACGAGCAGTACTTC. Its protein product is CAWSRAVTYEQYF.

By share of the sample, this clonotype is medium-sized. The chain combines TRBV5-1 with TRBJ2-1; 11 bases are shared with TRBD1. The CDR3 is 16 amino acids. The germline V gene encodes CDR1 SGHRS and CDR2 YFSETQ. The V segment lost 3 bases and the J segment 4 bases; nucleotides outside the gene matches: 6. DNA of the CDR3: TGCGCCAGCAGCTACACCGGGACAGGGGGGTACAATGAGCAGTTCTTC. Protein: CASSYTGTGGYNEQFF.

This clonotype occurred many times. DNA of the CDR3: TGTGCCAGCAGCTTAATACTCCGCGACGAGCAGTACTTC. Residues: CASSLILRDEQYF. V and J are TRBV7-2 and TRBJ2-7; D is undetermined. Germline V gene lookup returns CDR1 SGHTA and CDR2 FQGNSA. The CDR3 contains 13 residues. V was pared by 2 bases and J by 5 bases, with 10 bases between.

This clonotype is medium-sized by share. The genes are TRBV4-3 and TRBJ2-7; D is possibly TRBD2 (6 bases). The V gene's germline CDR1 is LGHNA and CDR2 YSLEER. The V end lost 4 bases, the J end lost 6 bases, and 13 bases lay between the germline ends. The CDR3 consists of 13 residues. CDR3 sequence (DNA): TGCGCCAGCAGCCGTGAACTAGCTCTCGAGCAGTACTTC. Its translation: CASSRELALEQYF.

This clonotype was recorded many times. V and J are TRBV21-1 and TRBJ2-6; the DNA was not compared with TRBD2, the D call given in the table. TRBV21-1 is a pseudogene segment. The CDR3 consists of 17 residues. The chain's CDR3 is CASSKGAGLSGANVLTF. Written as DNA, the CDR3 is TGTGCCAGCAGCAAAGGGGCGGGCCTCTCTGGGGCCAACGTCCTGACTTTC.

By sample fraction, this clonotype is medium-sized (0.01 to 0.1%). The CDR3 nucleotides are TGTGCCACCAGTGATACAGGTTCCACCGGGGAGCTGTTTTTT. It codes for CATSDTGSTGELFF. The V gene is TRBV24-1, the J gene TRBJ2-2; possibly TRBD1 for D (5 bases). The germline V gene has CDR1 KGHDR and CDR2 SFDVKD. This CDR3 spans 14 amino acids. V gave up 3 bases and J gave up 4 bases, with 8 bases separating them.

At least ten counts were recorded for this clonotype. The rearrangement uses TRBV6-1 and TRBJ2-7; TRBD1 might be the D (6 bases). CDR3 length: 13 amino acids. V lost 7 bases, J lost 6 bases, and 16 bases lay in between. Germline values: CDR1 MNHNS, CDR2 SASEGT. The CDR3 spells CASMKDSWVEQYF. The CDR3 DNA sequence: TGTGCCAGCATGAAGGACAGTTGGGTCGAGCAGTACTTC.

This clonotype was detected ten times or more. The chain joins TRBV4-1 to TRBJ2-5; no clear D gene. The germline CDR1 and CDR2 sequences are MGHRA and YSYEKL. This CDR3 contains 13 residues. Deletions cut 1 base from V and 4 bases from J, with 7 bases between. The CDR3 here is CASSQGIAETQYF. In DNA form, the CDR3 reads TGCGCCAGCAGCCAAGGAATAGCAGAGACCCAGTACTTC.

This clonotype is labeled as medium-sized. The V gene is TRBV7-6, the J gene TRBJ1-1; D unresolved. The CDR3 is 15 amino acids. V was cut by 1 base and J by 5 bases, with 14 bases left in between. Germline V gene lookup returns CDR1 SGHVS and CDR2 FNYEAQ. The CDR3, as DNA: TGTGCCAGCAGCTTAGGAAACCCCGGAGGAACTGAAGCTTTCTTT. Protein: CASSLGNPGGTEAFF.